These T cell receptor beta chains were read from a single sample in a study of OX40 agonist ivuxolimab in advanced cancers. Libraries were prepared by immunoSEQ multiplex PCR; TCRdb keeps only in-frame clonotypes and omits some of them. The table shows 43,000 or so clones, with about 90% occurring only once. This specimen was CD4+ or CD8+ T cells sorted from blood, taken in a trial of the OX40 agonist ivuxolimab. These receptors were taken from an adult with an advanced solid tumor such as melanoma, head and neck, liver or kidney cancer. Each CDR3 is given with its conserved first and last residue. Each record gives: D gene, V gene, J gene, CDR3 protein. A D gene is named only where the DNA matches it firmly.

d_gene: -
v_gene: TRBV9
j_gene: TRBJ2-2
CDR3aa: CASSVVDGTGELFF

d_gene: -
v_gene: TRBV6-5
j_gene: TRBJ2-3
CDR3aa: CASREQGSDTQYF

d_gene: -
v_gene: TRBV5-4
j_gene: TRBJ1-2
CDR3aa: CASSWESYGYTF

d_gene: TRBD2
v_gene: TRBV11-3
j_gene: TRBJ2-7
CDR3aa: CASSLGGVGGPYEQYF

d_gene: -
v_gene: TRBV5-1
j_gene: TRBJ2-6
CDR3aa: CASSLVGANVLTF

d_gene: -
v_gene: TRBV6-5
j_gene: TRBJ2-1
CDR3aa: CASRIQYSSYNEQFF

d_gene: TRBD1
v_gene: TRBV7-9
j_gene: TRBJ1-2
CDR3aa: CASSLSRGHYGYTF

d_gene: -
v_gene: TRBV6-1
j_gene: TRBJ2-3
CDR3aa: CASSTGWGADTQYF

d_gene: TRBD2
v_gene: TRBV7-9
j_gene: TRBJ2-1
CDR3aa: CASSPRTGGSSYNEQFF

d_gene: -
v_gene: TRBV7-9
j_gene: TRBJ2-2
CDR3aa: CASSLEAGRGGELFF

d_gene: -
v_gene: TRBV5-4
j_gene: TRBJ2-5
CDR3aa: CASSFDSTLGTQYF

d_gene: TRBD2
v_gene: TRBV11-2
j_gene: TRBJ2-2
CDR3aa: CASSLGTSGRLTGELFF

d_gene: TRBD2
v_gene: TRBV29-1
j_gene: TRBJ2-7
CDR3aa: CSVESASGEYF

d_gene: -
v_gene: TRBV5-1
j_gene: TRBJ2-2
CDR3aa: CASSFGPGEGGELFF

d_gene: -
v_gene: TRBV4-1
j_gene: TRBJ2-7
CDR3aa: CASSQGVLGKGRSYEQYF

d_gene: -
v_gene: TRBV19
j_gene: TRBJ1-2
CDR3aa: CASSIDGGLNGYTF

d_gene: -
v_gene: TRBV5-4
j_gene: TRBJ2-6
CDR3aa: CASSWRDSGANVLTF

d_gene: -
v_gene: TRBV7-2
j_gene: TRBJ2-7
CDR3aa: CASSLALAGREQYF

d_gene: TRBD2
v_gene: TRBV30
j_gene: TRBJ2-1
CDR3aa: CAWSELANNEQFF

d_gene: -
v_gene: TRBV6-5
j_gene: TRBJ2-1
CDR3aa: CASRWTPANEQFF

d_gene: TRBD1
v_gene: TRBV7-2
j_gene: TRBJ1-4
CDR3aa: CASSEGQGQVLEKLFF

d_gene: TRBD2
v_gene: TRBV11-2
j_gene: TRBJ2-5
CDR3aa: CASNVLSAAGEETQYF

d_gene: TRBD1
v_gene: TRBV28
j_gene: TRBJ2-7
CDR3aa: CASSIPGQVYEQYF

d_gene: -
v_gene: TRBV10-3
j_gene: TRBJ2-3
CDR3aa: CALRKGTDTDTQYF

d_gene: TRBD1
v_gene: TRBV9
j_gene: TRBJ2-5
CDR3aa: CASSAWDRGPTQYF

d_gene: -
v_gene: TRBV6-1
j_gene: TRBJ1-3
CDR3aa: CASSEGWGAYGNTIYF

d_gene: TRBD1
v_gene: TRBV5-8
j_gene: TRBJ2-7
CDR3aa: CASSLGYGTGSYEQYF

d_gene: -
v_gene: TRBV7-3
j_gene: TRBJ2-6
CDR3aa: CASSQSGANVLTF

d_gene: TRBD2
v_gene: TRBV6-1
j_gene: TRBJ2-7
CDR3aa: CASSEGLASGPYEQYF

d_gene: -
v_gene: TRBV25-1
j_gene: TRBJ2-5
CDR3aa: CASSRVPSNQYF

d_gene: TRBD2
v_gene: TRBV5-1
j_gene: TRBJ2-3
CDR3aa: CASSLRGITTDTQYF

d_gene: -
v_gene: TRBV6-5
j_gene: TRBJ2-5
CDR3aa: CASSYSIRGETQYF

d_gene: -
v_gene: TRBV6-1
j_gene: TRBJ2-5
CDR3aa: CASSEGPRYQETQYF

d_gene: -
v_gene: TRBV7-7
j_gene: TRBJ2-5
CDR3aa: CASSLSAGSGTQYF

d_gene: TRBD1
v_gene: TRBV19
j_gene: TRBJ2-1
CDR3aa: CASSMWTGGLHEQFF